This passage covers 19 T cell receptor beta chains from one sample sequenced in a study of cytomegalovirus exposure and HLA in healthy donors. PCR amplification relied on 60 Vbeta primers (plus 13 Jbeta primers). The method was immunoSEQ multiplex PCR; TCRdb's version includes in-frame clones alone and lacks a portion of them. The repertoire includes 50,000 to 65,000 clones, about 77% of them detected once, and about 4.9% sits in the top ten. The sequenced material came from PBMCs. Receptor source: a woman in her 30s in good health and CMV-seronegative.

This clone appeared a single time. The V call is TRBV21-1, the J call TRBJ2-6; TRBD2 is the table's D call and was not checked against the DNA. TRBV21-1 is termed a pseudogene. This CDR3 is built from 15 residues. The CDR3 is CASSKKEPGANVLTF. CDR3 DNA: TGTGCCAGCAGCAAGAAGGAGCCCGGGGCCAACGTCCTGACTTTC.

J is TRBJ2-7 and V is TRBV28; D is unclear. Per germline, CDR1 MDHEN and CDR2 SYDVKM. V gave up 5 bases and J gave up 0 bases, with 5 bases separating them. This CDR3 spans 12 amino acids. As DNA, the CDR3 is TGTGCCAGCAGTCCTCTCTCCTACGAGCAGTACTTC. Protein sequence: CASSPLSYEQYF.

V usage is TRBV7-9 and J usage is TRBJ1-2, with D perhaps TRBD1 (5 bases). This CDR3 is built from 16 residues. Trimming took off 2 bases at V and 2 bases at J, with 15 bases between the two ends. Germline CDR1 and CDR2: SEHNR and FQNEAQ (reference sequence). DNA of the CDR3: TGTGCCAGCAGCTTACTAGCGACAGCGCCCAACTATGGCTACACCTTC. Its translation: CASSLLATAPNYGYTF.

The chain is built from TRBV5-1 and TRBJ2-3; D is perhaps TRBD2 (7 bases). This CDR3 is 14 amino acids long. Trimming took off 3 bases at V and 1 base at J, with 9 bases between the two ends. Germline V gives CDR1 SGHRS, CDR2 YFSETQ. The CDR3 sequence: CASSWEGGTDTQYF. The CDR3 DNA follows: TGCGCCAGCAGCTGGGAGGGGGGCACAGATACGCAGTATTTT.

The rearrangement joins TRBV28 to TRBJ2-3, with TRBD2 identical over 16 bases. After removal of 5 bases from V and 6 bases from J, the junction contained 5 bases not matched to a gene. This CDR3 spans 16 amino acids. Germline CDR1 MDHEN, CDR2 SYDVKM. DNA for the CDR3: TGTGCCAGCAGTGCGGGGACTAGCGGGAGGGCGGATACGCAGTATTTT. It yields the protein CASSAGTSGRADTQYF.

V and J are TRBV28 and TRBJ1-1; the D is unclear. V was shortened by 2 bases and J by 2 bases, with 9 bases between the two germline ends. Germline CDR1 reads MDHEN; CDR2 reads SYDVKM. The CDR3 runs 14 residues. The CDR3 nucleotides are TGTGCCAGCAGTTTAGGAGTAGGCAACACTGAAGCTTTCTTT. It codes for CASSLGVGNTEAFF.

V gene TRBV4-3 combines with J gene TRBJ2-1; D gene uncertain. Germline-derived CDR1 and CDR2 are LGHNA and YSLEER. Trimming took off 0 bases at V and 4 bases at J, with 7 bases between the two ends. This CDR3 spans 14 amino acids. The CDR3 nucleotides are TGCGCCAGCAGCCAAGAAGCCCCTTACAATGAGCAGTTCTTC. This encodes CASSQEAPYNEQFF.

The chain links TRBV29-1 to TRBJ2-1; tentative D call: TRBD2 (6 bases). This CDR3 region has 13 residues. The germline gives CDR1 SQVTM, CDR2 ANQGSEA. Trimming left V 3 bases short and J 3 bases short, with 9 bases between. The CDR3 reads CSVDGRDYNEQFF. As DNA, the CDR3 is TGCAGCGTTGACGGGCGGGACTACAATGAGCAGTTCTTC.

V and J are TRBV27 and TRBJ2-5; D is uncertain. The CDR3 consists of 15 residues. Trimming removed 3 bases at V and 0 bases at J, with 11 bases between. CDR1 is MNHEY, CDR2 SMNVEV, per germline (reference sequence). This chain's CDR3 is CASSFGGWYQETQYF. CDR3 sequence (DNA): TGTGCCAGCAGTTTTGGCGGATGGTACCAAGAGACCCAGTACTTC.

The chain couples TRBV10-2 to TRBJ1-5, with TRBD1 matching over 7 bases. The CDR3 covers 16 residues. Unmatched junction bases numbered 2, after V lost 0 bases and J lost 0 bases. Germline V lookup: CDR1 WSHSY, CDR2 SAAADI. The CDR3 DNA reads TGCGCCAGCAGTGAGTCGAGACAGGGTAGCAATCAGCCCCAGCATTTT. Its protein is CASSESRQGSNQPQHF.

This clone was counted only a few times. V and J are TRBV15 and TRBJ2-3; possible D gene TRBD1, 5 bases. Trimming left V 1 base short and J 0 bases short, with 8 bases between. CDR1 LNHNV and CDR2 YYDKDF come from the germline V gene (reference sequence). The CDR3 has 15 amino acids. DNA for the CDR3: TGTGCCACCAGCAGAGGGGGCTTTAGCACAGATACGCAGTATTTT. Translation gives CATSRGGFSTDTQYF.

CDR3 protein: CASSEPGNRGEQYV. DNA of the CDR3: TGTGCCAGCAGTGAACCTGGGAACAGGGGCGAGCAGTACGTC. This chain joins TRBV6-1 and TRBJ2-7; 7 bases agree with TRBD1. The CDR3 is 14 residues long. J lost 6 bases, V lost 2 bases, and 7 bases had no gene match. Germline CDR1 is MNHNS and CDR2 is SASEGT.

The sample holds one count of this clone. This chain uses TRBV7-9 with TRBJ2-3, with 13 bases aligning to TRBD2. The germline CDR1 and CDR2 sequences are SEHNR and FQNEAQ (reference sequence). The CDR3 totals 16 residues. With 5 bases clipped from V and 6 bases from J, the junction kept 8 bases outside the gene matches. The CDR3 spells CASSAWTSGSGDTQYF. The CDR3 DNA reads TGTGCCAGCAGCGCATGGACTAGCGGGAGTGGGGATACGCAGTATTTT.

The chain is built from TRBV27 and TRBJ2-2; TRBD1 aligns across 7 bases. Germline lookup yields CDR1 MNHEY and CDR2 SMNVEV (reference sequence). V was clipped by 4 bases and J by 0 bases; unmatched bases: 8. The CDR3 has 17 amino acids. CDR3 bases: TGTGCCAGCAGTTATCTTACGGGACAGACGAACACCGGGGAGCTGTTTTTT. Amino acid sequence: CASSYLTGQTNTGELFF.

The CDR3 coding sequence is TGCGCCAGCAGCCCGGACATAGCCAATGAGCAGTTCTTC. Its protein is CASSPDIANEQFF. The genes are TRBV5-1 and TRBJ2-1; TRBD1 is a possible D gene (5 bases). Germline values: CDR1 SGHRS, CDR2 YFSETQ. Trimming removed 4 bases at V and 6 bases at J, with 11 bases between. The CDR3 covers 13 residues.

The CDR3 loop is CASSGSLVGGEQFF. CDR3 DNA: TGTGCCAGCAGCGGAAGCCTGGTGGGGGGTGAGCAGTTCTTC. The chain has TRBV7-3 and TRBJ2-1, with D perhaps matching TRBD2 (6 bases). CDR1 is SGHTA and CDR2 is FQGTGA in the germline V gene. The germline V and J ends were trimmed by 5 bases and 9 bases, with 17 bases remaining between them. The CDR3 has 14 amino acids.

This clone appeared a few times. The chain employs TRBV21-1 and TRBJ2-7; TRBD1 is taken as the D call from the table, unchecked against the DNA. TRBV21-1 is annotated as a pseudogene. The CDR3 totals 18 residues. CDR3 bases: TGTGCCAGCAGCAAAGGACATGATTACCCCATCTCCTCTTACGAGCAGTACGTC. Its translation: CASSKGHDYPISSYEQYV.

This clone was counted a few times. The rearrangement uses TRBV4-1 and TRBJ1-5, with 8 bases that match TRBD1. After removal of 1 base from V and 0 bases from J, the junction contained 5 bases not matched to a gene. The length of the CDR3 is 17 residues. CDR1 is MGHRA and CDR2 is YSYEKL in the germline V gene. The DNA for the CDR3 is TGCGCCAGCAGCCAAGCGTCGACAGGGGTTAGCAATCAGCCCCAGCATTTT. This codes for CASSQASTGVSNQPQHF.

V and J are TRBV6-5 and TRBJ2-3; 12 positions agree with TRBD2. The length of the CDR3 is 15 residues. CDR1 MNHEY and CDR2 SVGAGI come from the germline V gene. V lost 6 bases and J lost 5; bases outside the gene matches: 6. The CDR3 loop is CASRPSGRAIDTQYF. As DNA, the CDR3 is TGTGCCAGCAGGCCTAGCGGGAGGGCAATAGATACGCAGTATTTT.